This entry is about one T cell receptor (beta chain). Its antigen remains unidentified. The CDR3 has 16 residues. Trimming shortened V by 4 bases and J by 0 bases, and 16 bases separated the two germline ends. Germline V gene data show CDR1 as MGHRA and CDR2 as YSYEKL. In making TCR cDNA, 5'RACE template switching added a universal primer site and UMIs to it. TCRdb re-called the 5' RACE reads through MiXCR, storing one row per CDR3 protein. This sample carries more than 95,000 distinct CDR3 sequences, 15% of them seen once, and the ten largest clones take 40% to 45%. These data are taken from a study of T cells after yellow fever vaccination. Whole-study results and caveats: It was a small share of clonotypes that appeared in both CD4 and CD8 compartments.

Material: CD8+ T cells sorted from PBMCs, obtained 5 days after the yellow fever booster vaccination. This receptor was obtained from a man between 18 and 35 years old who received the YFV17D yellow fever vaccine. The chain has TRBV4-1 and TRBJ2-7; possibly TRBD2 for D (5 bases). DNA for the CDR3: TGCGCCAGCAGCCGAGCGGCGGACGCCTTCTCCTACGAGCAGTACTTC. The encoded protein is CASSRAADAFSYEQYF.